The subject of this entry is one T cell receptor beta chain. This record comes from a study of blood T cell repertoires in COVID-19. Study information: From the United States, Italy and Spain came samples of acute and convalescent COVID-19. PBMCs, B-cell-depleted T cells, or T cells provided the cDNA or gDNA that made up the material.

In the original workflow: By means of reference gene primer amplification, nucleated cell counts were estimated. Data came from immunoSEQ multiplex PCR; TCRdb stores just in-frame clones and leaves some out. For V, J and clone size, that table is used; D and trimming come from the DNA. Of about 220,000 clones in the sample, roughly 82% were seen once. CDR3 length equals 18 residues. J lost 0 bases, V lost 6 bases, and 11 bases had no gene match. Germline lookup yields CDR1 KGHSH and CDR2 LQKENI. This clonotype was obtained from a man aged 45-60 years with active or convalescent COVID-19. V and J are TRBV18 and TRBJ2-6; 7 positions match TRBD1. The sequenced sample was peripheral blood. Here the CDR3 reads CASSLTPGQTSGANVLTF. The DNA for the CDR3 is TGTGCCAGCTCTCTAACTCCGGGACAGACCTCTGGGGCCAACGTCCTGACTTTC. Based on the CDR3 plus reference TRBV18 and TRBJ2-6, the full variable domain is NAGVMQNPRHLVRRRGQEARLRCSPMKGHSHVYWYRQLPEEGLKFMVYLQKENIIDESGMPKERFSAEFPKEGPSILRIQQVVRGDSAAYFCASSLTPGQTSGANVLTFGAGSRLTVL.